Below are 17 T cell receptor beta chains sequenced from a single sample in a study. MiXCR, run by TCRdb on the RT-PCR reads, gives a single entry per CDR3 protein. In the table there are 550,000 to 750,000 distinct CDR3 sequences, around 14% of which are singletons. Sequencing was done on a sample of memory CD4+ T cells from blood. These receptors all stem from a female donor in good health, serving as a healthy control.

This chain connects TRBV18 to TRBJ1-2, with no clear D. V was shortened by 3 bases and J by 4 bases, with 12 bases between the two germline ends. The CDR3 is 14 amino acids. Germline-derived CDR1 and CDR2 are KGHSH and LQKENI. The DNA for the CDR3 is TGTGCCAGCTCACCGGAATCTACCCCCTATGGCTACACCTTC. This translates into CASSPESTPYGYTF. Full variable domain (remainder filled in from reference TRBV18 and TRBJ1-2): NAGVMQNPRHLVRRRGQEARLRCSPMKGHSHVYWYRQLPEEGLKFMVYLQKENIIDESGMPKERFSAEFPKEGPSILRIQQVVRGDSAAYFCASSPESTPYGYTFGSGTRLTVV.

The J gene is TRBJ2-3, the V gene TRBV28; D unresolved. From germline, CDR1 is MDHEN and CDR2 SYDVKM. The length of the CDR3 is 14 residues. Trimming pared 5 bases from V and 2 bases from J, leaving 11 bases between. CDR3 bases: TGTGCCAGCAGTCGACCAACGCCCACAGATACGCAGTATTTT. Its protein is CASSRPTPTDTQYF.

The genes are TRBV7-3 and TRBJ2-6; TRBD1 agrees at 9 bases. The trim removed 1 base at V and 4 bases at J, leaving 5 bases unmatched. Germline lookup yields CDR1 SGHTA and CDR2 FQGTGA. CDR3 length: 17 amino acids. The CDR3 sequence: CASSLMTGGTGANVLTF. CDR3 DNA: TGTGCCAGCAGCTTAATGACAGGGGGTACAGGGGCCAACGTCCTGACTTTC.

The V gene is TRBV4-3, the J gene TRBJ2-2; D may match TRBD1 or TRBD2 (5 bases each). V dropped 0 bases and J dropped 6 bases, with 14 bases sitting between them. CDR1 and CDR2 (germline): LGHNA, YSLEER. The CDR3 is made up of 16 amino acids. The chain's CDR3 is CASSQDLGVLAGELFF. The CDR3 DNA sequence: TGCGCCAGCAGCCAAGATTTGGGGGTGTTGGCCGGGGAGCTGTTTTTT.

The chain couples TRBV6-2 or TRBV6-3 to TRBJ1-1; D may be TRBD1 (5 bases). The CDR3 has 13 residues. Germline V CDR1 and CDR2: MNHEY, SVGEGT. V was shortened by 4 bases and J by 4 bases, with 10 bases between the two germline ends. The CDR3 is CASSWRGATEAFF. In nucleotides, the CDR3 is TGTGCCAGCAGTTGGCGTGGGGCCACTGAAGCTTTCTTT.

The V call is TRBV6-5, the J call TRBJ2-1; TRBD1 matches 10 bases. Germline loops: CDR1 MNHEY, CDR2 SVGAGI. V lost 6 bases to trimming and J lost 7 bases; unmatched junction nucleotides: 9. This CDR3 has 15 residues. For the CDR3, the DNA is TGTGCCAGCAGCCGAAGGGGACAGGGGATTAATGAGCAGTTCTTC. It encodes CASSRRGQGINEQFF.

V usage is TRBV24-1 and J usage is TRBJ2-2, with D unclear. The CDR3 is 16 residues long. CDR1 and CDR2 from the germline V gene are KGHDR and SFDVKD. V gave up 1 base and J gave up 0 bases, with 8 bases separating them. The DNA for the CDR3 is TGTGCCACCAGTGATTTTTGGAGTACGAACACCGGGGAGCTGTTTTTT. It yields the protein CATSDFWSTNTGELFF.

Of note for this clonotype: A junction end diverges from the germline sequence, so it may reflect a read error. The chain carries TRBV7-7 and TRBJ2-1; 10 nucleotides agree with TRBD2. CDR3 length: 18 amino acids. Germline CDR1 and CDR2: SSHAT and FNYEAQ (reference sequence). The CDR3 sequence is CASSLGAGGPNSYNEQFF. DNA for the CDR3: TGTGCTAGCAGCTTAGGAGCGGGAGGGCCCAACTCCTACAATGAGCAGTTCTTC. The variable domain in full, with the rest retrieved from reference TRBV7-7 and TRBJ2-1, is GAGVSQSPRYKVTKRGQDVTLRCDPISSHATLYWYQQALGQGPEFLTYFNYEAQPDKSGLPSDRFSAERPEGSISTLTIQRTEQRDSAMYRCASSLGAGGPNSYNEQFFGPGTRLTVL.

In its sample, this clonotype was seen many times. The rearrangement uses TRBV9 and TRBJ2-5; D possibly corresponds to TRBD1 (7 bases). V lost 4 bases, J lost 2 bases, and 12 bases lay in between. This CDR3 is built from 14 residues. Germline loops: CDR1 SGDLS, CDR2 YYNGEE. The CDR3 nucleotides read TGTGCCAGCAGCCCGGCGGGACAGCAAGAGACCCAGTACTTC. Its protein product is CASSPAGQQETQYF.

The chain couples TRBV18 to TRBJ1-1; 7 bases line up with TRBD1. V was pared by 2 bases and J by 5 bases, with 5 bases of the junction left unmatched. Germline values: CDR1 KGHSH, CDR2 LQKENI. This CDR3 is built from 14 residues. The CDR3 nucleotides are TGTGCCAGCTCACCAGGGACAGTCTGGACTGAAGCTTTCTTT. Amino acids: CASSPGTVWTEAFF.

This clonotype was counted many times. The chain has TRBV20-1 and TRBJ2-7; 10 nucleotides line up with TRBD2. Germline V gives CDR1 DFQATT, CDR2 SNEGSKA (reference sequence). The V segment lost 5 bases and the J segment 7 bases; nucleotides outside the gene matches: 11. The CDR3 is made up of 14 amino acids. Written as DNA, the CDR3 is TGCAGTGCTTCGCCGGGACTAGCGACTGGGGAGCAGTACTTC. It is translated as CSASPGLATGEQYF.

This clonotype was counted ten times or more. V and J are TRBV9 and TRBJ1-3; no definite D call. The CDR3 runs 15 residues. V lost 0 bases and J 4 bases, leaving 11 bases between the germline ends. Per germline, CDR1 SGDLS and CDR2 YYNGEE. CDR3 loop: CASSVVPTLGNTIYF. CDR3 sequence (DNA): TGTGCCAGCAGCGTAGTCCCGACGCTCGGAAACACCATATATTTT.

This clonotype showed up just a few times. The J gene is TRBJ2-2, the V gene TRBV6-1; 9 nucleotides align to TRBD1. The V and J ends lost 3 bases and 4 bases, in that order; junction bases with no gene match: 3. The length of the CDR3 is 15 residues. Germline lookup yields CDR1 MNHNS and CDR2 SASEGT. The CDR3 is CASSEGTGFTGELFF. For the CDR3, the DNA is TGTGCCAGCAGTGAGGGGACAGGGTTCACCGGGGAGCTGTTTTTT.

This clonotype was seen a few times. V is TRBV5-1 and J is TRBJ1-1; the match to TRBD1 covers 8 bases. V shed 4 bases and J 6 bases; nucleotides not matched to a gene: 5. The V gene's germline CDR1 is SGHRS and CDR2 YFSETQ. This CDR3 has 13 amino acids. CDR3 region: CASSVTGVSEAFF. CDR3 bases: TGCGCCAGCAGCGTGACAGGGGTCTCTGAAGCTTTCTTT. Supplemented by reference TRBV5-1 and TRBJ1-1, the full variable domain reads KAGVTQTPRYLIKTRGQQVTLSCSPISGHRSVSWYQQTPGQGLQFLFEYFSETQRNKGNFPGRFSGRQFSNSRSEMNVSTLELGDSALYLCASSVTGVSEAFFGQGTRLTVV.

The CDR3 loop is CASSYDPDPYEQYF. CDR3 nucleotides: TGTGCCAGCAGCTACGATCCAGATCCCTACGAGCAGTACTTC. The V gene is TRBV6-2 or TRBV6-3, the J gene TRBJ2-7, with D hard to call. Germline V gives CDR1 MNHEY, CDR2 SVGEGT. The CDR3 runs 14 residues. V shed 6 bases and J shed 2 bases, with 14 bases lying between them.

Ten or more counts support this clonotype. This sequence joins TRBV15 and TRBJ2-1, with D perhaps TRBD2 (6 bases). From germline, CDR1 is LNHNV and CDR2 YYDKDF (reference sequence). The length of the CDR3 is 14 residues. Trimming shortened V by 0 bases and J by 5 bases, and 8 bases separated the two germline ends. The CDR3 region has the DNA TGTGCCACCAGCAGAGATGGACTACACAATGAGCAGTTCTTC. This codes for CATSRDGLHNEQFF.

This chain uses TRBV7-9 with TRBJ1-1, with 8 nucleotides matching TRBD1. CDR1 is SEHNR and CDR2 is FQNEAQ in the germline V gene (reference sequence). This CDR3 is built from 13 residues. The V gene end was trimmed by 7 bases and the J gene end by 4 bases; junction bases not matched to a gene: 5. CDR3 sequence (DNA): TGTGCCAGCACCGAAACAGGGGGCACTGAAGCTTTCTTT. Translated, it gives CASTETGGTEAFF. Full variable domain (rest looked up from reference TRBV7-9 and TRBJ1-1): DTGVSQNPRHKITKRGQNVTFRCDPISEHNRLYWYRQTLGQGPEFLTYFQNEAQLEKSRLLSDRFSAERPKGSFSTLEIQRTEQGDSAMYLCASTETGGTEAFFGQGTRLTVV.